This section outlines one T cell receptor (beta chain) sequence together with its context. The antigen is undetermined. Generated by immunoSEQ multiplex PCR, the TCRdb table keeps only in-frame clones and is missing some. The sample lists approximately 10,000 clones, 47% occurring once. These data originate in a study of siplizumab effects on memory and regulatory T cells. Cocultured for about 6 days at 37°C were the mixed lymphocyte reaction cells. Whole-study findings and limits: Proliferating Tregs' suppressive function in siplizumab cultures went unconfirmed. There appeared to be greater diversity in naive T cells than in memory cells, and naive T cells seemed major contributors to the alloresponse. Most proliferating CD4+ or CD8+ clones, roughly 80-95%, had no naive or memory assignment.

This CDR3 spans 11 amino acids. With 1 base removed from V and 6 bases from J, the gap between germline ends came to 7 bases. Germline V CDR1 and CDR2: DFQATT, SNEGSKA (reference sequence). The sample consisted of CFSE-low (dividing) CD8+ T cells sorted from an allogeneic mixed lymphocyte reaction. This TCR was sampled from a human donor in good health; the cells came from an allogeneic mixed lymphocyte reaction. Some clones in this sample may be carry-over from other donors' samples. The chain joins TRBV20-1 to TRBJ2-7; D remains unclear. DNA for the CDR3: TGCAGTGCTAGAGTCGGTTTCGAGCAGTACTTC. This sequence encodes CSARVGFEQYF.